The 17 T cell receptor beta chains below come from one sample, sequenced in a study of cytomegalovirus exposure and HLA in healthy donors. The study ran its PCR with 60 Vbeta and 13 Jbeta primers. The repertoire was sequenced with immunoSEQ multiplex PCR; TCRdb's copy has only in-frame clones and lacks some. The sample records 120,000 or so clones, around four fifths being singletons. Sequencing was done on a sample of PBMCs. The origin of the receptors is a man aged 18 to 35 in good health and CMV-seropositive.

V is TRBV19 and J is TRBJ1-2; D is unclear. Between the trimmed V and J ends, which lost 3 bases and 0 bases, there was a span of 8 bases. Germline CDR1 reads LNHDA; CDR2 reads SQIVND (reference sequence). This CDR3 is 14 amino acids long. The CDR3 reads CASSIPSSNYGYTF. The CDR3 coding sequence is TGTGCCAGTAGTATCCCGAGCTCTAACTATGGCTACACCTTC. The variable domain in full, with the rest retrieved from reference TRBV19 and TRBJ1-2, is DGGITQSPKYLFRKEGQNVTLSCEQNLNHDAMYWYRQDPGQGLRLIYYSQIVNDFQKGDIAEGYSVSREKKESFPLTVTSAQKNPTAFYLCASSIPSSNYGYTFGSGTRLTVV.

The J gene is TRBJ1-2, the V gene TRBV2; TRBD1 might be the D (5 bases). The CDR3 contains 14 residues. The ends were cut back, 0 bases at V and 2 bases at J, with 7 bases in the middle. CDR1 is SNHLY, CDR2 FYNNEI, per germline. This chain's CDR3 is CASSEAHRNYGYTF. In nucleotides, the CDR3 is TGTGCCAGCAGTGAAGCGCACAGGAACTATGGCTACACCTTC.

The rearrangement links TRBV5-6 to TRBJ2-1; TRBD1 agrees at 9 bases. Germline assignment: CDR1 SGHDT and CDR2 YYEEEE. The ends lost 0 bases at V and 2 bases at J; junction bases unmatched: 0. The CDR3 sequence is 15 residues long. The CDR3 sequence: CASSLGDRAYNEQFF. CDR3 DNA sequence: TGTGCCAGCAGCTTGGGGGACAGGGCCTACAATGAGCAGTTCTTC.

The V gene is TRBV6-6, the J gene TRBJ1-4; D possibly corresponds to TRBD1 (6 bases). Germline V gives CDR1 MNHNY, CDR2 SVGAGI (reference sequence). Trimming shortened V by 10 bases and J by 4 bases, and 16 bases separated the two germline ends. The CDR3 length is 14 residues. CDR3 residues: CATGNQGNNEKLFF. The CDR3 DNA is TGTGCCACAGGGAACCAGGGGAATAATGAAAAACTGTTTTTT.

V usage is TRBV25-1 and J usage is TRBJ1-2; tentatively, D is TRBD1 (6 bases). Germline-derived CDR1 and CDR2 are MGHDK and SYGVNS. V lost 4 bases to trimming and J lost 7 bases, with 13 bases between them. The CDR3 has 13 amino acids. As DNA, the CDR3 is TGTGCCAGCAGTGGAACAGGGCACTTTGGCTACACCTTC. This codes for CASSGTGHFGYTF.

CDR3 sequence: CASSQGGLAGGETQYF. The CDR3 bases are TGTGCCAGCAGCCAAGGCGGGCTAGCGGGGGGGGAGACCCAGTACTTC. The chain employs TRBV7-8 and TRBJ2-5, with 12 bases fitting TRBD2. The junction had 9 bases not matched to a gene; V was cut back by 5 bases and J by 5 bases. The CDR3 contains 16 residues. Germline CDR1 and CDR2: SGHVS and FQNEAQ.

The rearrangement joins TRBV5-1 to TRBJ1-2; D is ambiguous. V shed 0 bases and J shed 5 bases, with 8 bases lying between them. CDR1 is SGHRS, CDR2 YFSETQ, per germline. The CDR3 extends over 13 amino acids. The CDR3 protein is CASSLGPEYGYTF. CDR3 in DNA: TGCGCCAGCAGCTTGGGACCGGAGTATGGCTACACCTTC.

The chain uses TRBV2 and TRBJ2-3; D gene ambiguous. Germline lookup yields CDR1 SNHLY and CDR2 FYNNEI. Trimming pared 4 bases from V and 5 bases from J, leaving 4 bases between. The CDR3 spans 11 residues. The CDR3 reads CASSAKDTQYF. DNA of the CDR3: TGTGCCAGCAGTGCTAAAGATACGCAGTATTTT.

In the case of this clone: The junction differs from germline at one of its ends, possibly a read error. This sequence joins TRBV7-9 and TRBJ2-7, with D perhaps TRBD1 (6 bases). There are 14 residues in the CDR3. CDR1 is SEHNR and CDR2 is FQNEAQ in the germline V gene (reference sequence). This chain's CDR3 is CASSHEDSSHEQYF. The CDR3 DNA reads TGTGCCAGCAGCCACGAGGACAGCTCCCACGAGCAGTACTTC.

The chain combines TRBV4-1 with TRBJ2-3; D is possibly TRBD2 (6 bases). CDR1 is MGHRA, CDR2 YSYEKL, per germline. The CDR3 loop spans 18 amino acids. Between the trimmed V and J ends, which lost 3 bases and 1 base, there was a span of 20 bases. The CDR3 DNA follows: TGCGCCAGCAGCCAGGGACTCGGAAACTCTGTGGGCACAGATACGCAGTATTTT. It translates to CASSQGLGNSVGTDTQYF.

V usage is TRBV30 and J usage is TRBJ2-5, with D unclear. This CDR3 has 13 residues. V lost 0 bases to trimming and J lost 5 bases, with 10 bases between them. CDR1 and CDR2 (germline): GTSNPN, SVGIG (reference sequence). CDR3 loop: CAWSVFRFETQYF. CDR3 bases: TGTGCCTGGAGTGTATTCAGGTTCGAGACCCAGTACTTC.

The rearrangement uses TRBV6-5 and TRBJ2-7; 8 bases agree with TRBD1. V shed 6 bases, J shed 3 bases, and the junction held 7 bases outside the gene matches. The CDR3 loop spans 14 amino acids. CDR1 and CDR2 from the germline V gene are MNHEY and SVGAGI. CDR3 nucleotides: TGTGCCAGCAGCCAATGGACAGGGAACTACGAGCAGTACTTC. This sequence encodes CASSQWTGNYEQYF.

V usage is TRBV29-1 and J usage is TRBJ1-2; no firm D call. Germline-derived CDR1 and CDR2 are SQVTM and ANQGSEA. The CDR3 runs to 11 residues. With 7 bases removed from V and 4 bases from J, the gap between germline ends came to 10 bases. For the CDR3, the DNA is TGCAGCGCGGAGGGCATCTATGGCTACACCTTC. As protein: CSAEGIYGYTF.

The chain employs TRBV5-4 and TRBJ1-1; D remains unclear. Trimming removed 1 base from V and 2 bases from J, with 6 bases in between. This CDR3 has 13 amino acids. Germline CDR1 reads SGHNT; CDR2 reads YYREEE (reference sequence). CDR3 loop: CASSLSLNTEAFF. The CDR3 DNA sequence: TGTGCCAGCAGCTTGTCACTAAACACTGAAGCTTTCTTT.

This clone was seen a single time. This chain connects TRBV7-8 to TRBJ1-1; 7 bases are shared with TRBD1. Looked up from germline, CDR1 is SGHVS and CDR2 is FQNEAQ. V lost 0 bases and J lost 3; bases outside the gene matches: 4. The CDR3 is 15 amino acids. The CDR3 loop is CASSLAQGGHTEAFF. The CDR3 DNA follows: TGTGCCAGCAGCTTAGCGCAGGGGGGACACACTGAAGCTTTCTTT.

V gene TRBV30 combines with J gene TRBJ1-6; D possibly corresponds to TRBD1 (6 bases). This CDR3 region has 18 residues. Germline V gives CDR1 GTSNPN, CDR2 SVGIG (reference sequence). The ends were cut back, 2 bases at V and 7 bases at J, with 24 bases in the middle. CDR3 DNA sequence: TGTGCCTGGAGTCCCGAGAAACAGGGTTATGGCCCGAATTCACCCCTCCACTTT. This encodes CAWSPEKQGYGPNSPLHF. The complete variable domain, with remaining parts taken from reference TRBV30 and TRBJ1-6, reads SQTIHQWPATLVQPVGSPLSLECTVEGTSNPNLYWYRQAAGRGLQLLFYSVGIGQISSEVPQNLSASRPQDRQFILSSKKLLLSDSGFYLCAWSPEKQGYGPNSPLHFGNGTRLTVT.

The chain combines TRBV27 with TRBJ2-5; D may be TRBD2 (6 bases). The V end was cut by 3 bases, the J end by 2 bases, with 10 bases between. Germline V lookup: CDR1 MNHEY, CDR2 SMNVEV (reference sequence). There are 14 residues in the CDR3. CDR3 in amino acids: CASSLTSFQETQYF. In DNA, the CDR3 is TGTGCCAGCAGTTTGACTAGTTTTCAAGAGACCCAGTACTTC.